This T cell receptor (beta chain) comes out of a study of shared clonotypes between healthy human individuals. It was into CD45RA+ naive and CD45RA-negative memory subsets that the CD4+ cells were split. The CDR3 extends over 15 amino acids. V lost 2 bases to trimming and J lost 5 bases, with 14 bases between them. Germline V gene data show CDR1 as SEHNR and CDR2 as FQNEAQ (reference sequence). Produced via immunoSEQ multiplex PCR; TCRdb's table is partial and in-frame only. The data contain over a million clones, about 75% of them singletons. Study-level points and caveats: Blood was the sole source, and tissue repertoires probably differ.

As to this clone: Its antigen is undetermined.

The chain recombines TRBV7-9 with TRBJ2-3; D possibly corresponds to TRBD1 (5 bases). Sequencing used memory CD4+ T cells sorted from blood. Subset given: CD45RA-negative fraction. The sequence was collected from a man between 18 and 29 years old in good health. DNA for the CDR3: TGTGCCAGCAGCTTAAGACAGCCCAAAGGAGATACGCAGTATTTT. The encoded protein is CASSLRQPKGDTQYF.